This entry features one T cell receptor (beta chain) sequence. Its cognate antigen is unknown. Researchers ran the PCR with 60 Vbeta and 13 Jbeta primers. TCRdb's table, derived via immunoSEQ multiplex PCR, lists solely in-frame clones and lacks some. The data hold tens of thousands of clones, with approximately 80% observed a single time. The V gene's germline CDR1 is SNHLY and CDR2 FYNNEI. The CDR3 extends over 15 amino acids. V was cut by 7 bases and J by 3 bases, with 18 bases left in between. This entry belongs to a study of cytomegalovirus exposure and HLA in healthy donors. Findings and caveats of the study: Presence/absence analysis assumed near-uniform sequencing depth across donors.

Sequenced sample: PBMCs. This chain uses TRBV2 with TRBJ1-2; D gene uncertain. The sequence was obtained from a female donor in good health and CMV-seronegative. The CDR3 DNA reads as TGTGCCAGCACTATTGGTCCCGGCGGATACTATGGCTACACCTTC. Encoded protein: CASTIGPGGYYGYTF.